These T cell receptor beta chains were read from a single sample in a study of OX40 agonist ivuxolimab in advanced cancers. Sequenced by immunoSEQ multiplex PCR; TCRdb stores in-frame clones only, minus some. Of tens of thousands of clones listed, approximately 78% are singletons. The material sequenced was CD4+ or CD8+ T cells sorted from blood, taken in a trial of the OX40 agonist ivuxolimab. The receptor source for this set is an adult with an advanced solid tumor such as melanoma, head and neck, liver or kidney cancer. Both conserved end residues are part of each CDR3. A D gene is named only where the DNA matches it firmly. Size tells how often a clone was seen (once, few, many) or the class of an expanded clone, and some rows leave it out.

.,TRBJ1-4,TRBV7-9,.,CASSPGAFNEKLFF,TGTGCCAGCAGCCCCGGGGCGTTTAATGAAAAACTGTTTTTT
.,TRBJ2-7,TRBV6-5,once,CASRPRRSSYEQYF,TGTGCCAGCAGACCCCGGAGAAGCTCGTACGAGCAGTACTTC
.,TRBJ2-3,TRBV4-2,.,CASSKGVSTDTQYF,TGTGCCAGCAGCAAGGGGGTGAGCACAGATACGCAGTATTTT
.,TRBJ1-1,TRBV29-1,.,CSVDRAGMNTEAFF,TGCAGCGTTGACCGGGCGGGGATGAACACTGAAGCTTTCTTT
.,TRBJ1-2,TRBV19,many,CASREGSENYGYTF,TGTGCCAGTAGGGAGGGCAGTGAAAACTATGGCTACACCTTC
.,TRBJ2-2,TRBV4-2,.,CASSQDGSYTGELFF,TGTGCCAGCAGCCAAGATGGAAGTTACACCGGGGAGCTGTTTTTT
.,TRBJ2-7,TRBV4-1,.,CASSQGGLTGPTYEQYF,TGCGCCAGCAGCCAAGGTGGCCTCACCGGCCCGACCTACGAGCAGTACTTC
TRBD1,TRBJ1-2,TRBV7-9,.,CASSPQGAIVGGYTF,TGTGCCAGCAGCCCTCAGGGGGCGATAGTCGGTGGCTACACCTTC
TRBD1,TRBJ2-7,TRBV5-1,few,CASSGRGLDGEQYF,TGCGCCAGTAGTGGCAGGGGGCTGGATGGGGAGCAGTACTTC
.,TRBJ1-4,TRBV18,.,CASSPGVSGVSEKLFF,TGTGCCAGCTCACCAGGGGTCTCGGGGGTGTCCGAAAAACTGTTTTTT
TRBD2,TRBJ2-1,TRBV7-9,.,CASSTLAGGRNEQFF,TGTGCCAGCAGCACGCTAGCGGGGGGTAGGAATGAGCAGTTCTTC
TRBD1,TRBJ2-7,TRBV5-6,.,CASSPRGQGNYEQYF,TGTGCCAGCAGCCCCCGGGGACAGGGGAACTACGAGCAGTACTTC
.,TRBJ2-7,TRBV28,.,CASSLSGTDYEQYF,TGTGCCAGCAGTTTATCCGGGACGGACTACGAGCAGTACTTC
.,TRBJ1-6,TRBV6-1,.,CASRGLLRSPLHF,TGTGCCAGCAGAGGATTACTCAGGTCACCCCTCCACTTT
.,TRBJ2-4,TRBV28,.,CASSPPDSKNIQYF,TGTGCCAGCTCCCCCCCAGACTCCAAAAACATTCAGTACTTC
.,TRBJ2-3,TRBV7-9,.,CASSLSQGKDTQYF,TGTGCCAGCAGCTTAAGCCAGGGGAAGGATACGCAGTATTTT
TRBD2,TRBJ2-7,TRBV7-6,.,CASSLSAGDGEQYF,TGTGCCAGCAGCTTATCAGCGGGAGATGGCGAGCAGTACTTC
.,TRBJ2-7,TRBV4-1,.,CASSQNTYYEQYF,TGCGCCAGCAGCCAAAACACGTACTACGAGCAGTACTTC
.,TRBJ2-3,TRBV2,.,CASIVGGADTQYF,TGTGCCAGCATTGTGGGGGGCGCAGATACGCAGTATTTT
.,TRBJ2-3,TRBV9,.,CASKRGTGTDTQYF,TGTGCCAGCAAAAGGGGCACCGGCACAGATACGCAGTATTTT
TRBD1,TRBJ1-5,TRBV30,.,CAWSVCPLNRGREGNQPQHF,TGTGCCTGGAGTGTATGCCCCCTCAACAGGGGGCGTGAAGGGAATCAGCCCCAGCATTTT
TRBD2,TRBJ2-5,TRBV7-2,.,CASSLAFAGGWGETQYF,TGTGCCAGCAGCTTAGCTTTCGCGGGGGGCTGGGGAGAGACCCAGTACTTC
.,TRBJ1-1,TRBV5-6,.,CASSLEVGDTEAFF,TGTGCCAGCAGCTTGGAGGTGGGGGACACTGAAGCTTTCTTT
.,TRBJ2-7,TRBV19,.,CASSAQQGYEQYF,TGTGCCAGTAGTGCCCAACAGGGCTACGAGCAGTACTTC
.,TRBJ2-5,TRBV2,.,CASTSDRETQYF,TGTGCCAGCACTTCGGACCGGGAGACCCAGTACTTC